These 7 T cell receptor beta chains originate from one sample sequenced in a study of T cells after yellow fever vaccination. TCRdb called the 5' RACE reads again in MiXCR, with one record for every CDR3 protein. The table lists hundreds of thousands of distinct CDR3 sequences, around 12% of them singletons. The specimen was PBMCs, collected on the day of the yellow fever booster vaccination. These receptors all come from a young man who received the YFV17D yellow fever vaccine.

This clonotype was recorded a few times. V gene TRBV20-1 combines with J gene TRBJ2-7; 11 bases match TRBD1. This CDR3 has 15 residues. J lost 2 bases, V lost 5 bases, and 8 bases had no gene match. From germline, CDR1 is DFQATT and CDR2 SNEGSKA (reference sequence). The CDR3 here is CSAQGLGQGAYEQYF. The DNA of the CDR3 is TGCAGTGCTCAGGGGCTGGGACAGGGGGCCTACGAGCAGTACTTC.

In its sample, this clonotype was seen a few times. The chain has TRBV12-3 or TRBV12-4 and TRBJ1-1; no reliable D call. Trimming removed 8 bases at V and 7 bases at J, with 11 bases between. The CDR3 covers 11 residues. This chain's CDR3 is CASERGFEAFF. The CDR3 DNA reads as TGTGCCAGCGAGAGAGGCTTTGAAGCTTTCTTT.

This clonotype was counted only a few times. This chain connects TRBV7-8 to TRBJ1-4, with a weak D call TRBD1 (6 bases). V dropped 6 bases and J dropped 4 bases, with 15 bases sitting between them. Looked up from germline, CDR1 is SGHVS and CDR2 is FQNEAQ. The CDR3 length is 15 residues. DNA for the CDR3: TGTGCCAGCAGTCCCACAGGGTTCGGTAATGAAAAACTGTTTTTT. Translating gives CASSPTGFGNEKLFF.

V gene TRBV2 combines with J gene TRBJ1-1, with 7 bases identical to TRBD1. This CDR3 comprises 14 residues. The junction had 9 bases not matched to a gene; V was cut back by 6 bases and J by 5 bases. CDR1 is SNHLY, CDR2 FYNNEI, per germline. Written as DNA, the CDR3 is TGTGCCAGCAGCTGGGACAGATCCTATACTGAAGCTTTCTTT. It codes for CASSWDRSYTEAFF.

In this sample, this clonotype turned up a few times. This chain joins TRBV28 and TRBJ1-5, with 7 bases that match TRBD1. With V trimmed by 8 bases and J by 7 bases, 11 bases remained unmatched. This CDR3 region has 14 residues. CDR1 is MDHEN and CDR2 is SYDVKM in the germline V gene. DNA for the CDR3: TGTGCCAGCTATAAGACAGGGCCCGGGCAGCCCCAGCATTTT. It codes for CASYKTGPGQPQHF.

The V and J genes are TRBV7-8 and TRBJ2-1; the D gene is possibly TRBD1 (5 bases). CDR1 and CDR2 (germline): SGHVS, FQNEAQ. V lost 3 bases, J lost 9 bases, and 15 bases lay in between. The CDR3 runs 14 residues. Here the CDR3 DNA reads TGTGCCAGCAGCTTGACAGCCGTAGTTGGTGAGCAGTTCTTC. It specifies CASSLTAVVGEQFF.

The chain uses TRBV24-1 and TRBJ2-2, with TRBD2 identical over 9 bases. V shed 5 bases, J shed 2 bases, and the junction held 5 bases outside the gene matches. Germline V lookup: CDR1 KGHDR, CDR2 SFDVKD. The CDR3 extends over 16 amino acids. In DNA form, the CDR3 reads TGTGCCACCAGTGTCCCTAGCGGGACAAACACCGGGGAGCTGTTTTTT. Translating it yields CATSVPSGTNTGELFF.